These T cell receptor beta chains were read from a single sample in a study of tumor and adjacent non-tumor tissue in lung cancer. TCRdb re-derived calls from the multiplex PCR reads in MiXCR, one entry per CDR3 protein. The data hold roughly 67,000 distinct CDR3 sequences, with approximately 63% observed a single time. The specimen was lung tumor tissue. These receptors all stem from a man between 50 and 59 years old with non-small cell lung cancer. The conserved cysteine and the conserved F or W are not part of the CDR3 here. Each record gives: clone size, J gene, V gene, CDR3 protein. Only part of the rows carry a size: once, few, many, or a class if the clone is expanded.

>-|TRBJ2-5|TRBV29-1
SVPPLAGGLQY
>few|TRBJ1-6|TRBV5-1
ASSSNRAGDSPLH
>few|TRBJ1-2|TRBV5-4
VSSLQGARYGYT
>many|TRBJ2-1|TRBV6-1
ASTILTSGIYNNEQF
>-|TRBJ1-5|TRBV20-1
SASRGNQHQH
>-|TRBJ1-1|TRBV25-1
ASSAHEGAF
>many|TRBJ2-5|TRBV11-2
ASSPHPGQSQETQY
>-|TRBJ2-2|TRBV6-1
ASSRWDRGGTGELF
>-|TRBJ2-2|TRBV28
ASKTLRNTGELF
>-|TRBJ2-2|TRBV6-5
TSSQTGIPGELF
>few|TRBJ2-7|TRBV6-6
ASSRGGVSEQY
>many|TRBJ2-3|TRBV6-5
ASKNDRGTTQY
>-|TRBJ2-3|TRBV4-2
TSSQADTRY
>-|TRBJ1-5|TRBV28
ASSRMGQGSPPQH
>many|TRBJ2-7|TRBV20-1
SARDRGFGYEQY
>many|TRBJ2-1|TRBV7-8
ASSLFPSGSGEQF
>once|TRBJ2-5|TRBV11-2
ANTENQETKY
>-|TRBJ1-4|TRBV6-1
ASTSDATTSEKLF
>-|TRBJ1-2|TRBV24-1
ATGDTANYGYT
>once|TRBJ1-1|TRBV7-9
ACVKGPGYTEAF
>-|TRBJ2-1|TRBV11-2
ASSLCSSSEQF
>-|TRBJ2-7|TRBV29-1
SVGSGTYEQY
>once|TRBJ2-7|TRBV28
ASINEGGHYEQY
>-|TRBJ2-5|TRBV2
ASKLAGVQETQY
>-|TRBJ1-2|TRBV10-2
ASIGSCGYT
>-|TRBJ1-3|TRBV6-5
VSSYSGGGGNTIY
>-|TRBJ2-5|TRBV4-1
AVAPVTSRETQY
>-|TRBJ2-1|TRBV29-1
SVKSDWEYTEQF
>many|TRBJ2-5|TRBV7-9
ASSPLAEQETQY
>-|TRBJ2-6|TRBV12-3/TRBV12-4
ASSFAVVTGANALT
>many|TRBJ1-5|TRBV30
ACSTGPNQPQH
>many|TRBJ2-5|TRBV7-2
ASSLGQGQETQY
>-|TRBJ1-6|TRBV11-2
PSAVMGHPNSPLH
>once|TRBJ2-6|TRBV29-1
SVGVLGGTKVLT